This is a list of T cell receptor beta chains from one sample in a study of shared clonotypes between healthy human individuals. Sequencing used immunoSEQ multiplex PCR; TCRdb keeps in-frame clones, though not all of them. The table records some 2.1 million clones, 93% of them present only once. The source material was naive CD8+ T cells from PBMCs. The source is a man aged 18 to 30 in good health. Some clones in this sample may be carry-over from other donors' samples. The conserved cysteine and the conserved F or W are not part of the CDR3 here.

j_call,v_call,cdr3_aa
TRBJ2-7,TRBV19,ASSIRGLGSYEQY
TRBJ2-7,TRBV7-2,ASSFGLAGGPWEQY
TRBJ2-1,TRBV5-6,ASSLDLSNEQF
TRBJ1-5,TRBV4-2,ASSQGSPGPQH
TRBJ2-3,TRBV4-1,ASSQDRGDREEDTQY
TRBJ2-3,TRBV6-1,ASSPDRASTDTQY
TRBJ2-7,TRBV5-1,ASSSRDSYEQY
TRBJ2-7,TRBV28,ASSAPPNYYEQY
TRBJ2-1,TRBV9,ASSVRTTSEQF
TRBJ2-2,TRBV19,ASRRLEGGDTGELF
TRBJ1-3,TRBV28,ASSFDSSGNTIY
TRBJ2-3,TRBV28,ASSLFPGTDTQY
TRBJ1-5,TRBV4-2,ASSQIPGTPNQPQH
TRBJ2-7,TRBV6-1,ASSVLGQGLAEQY
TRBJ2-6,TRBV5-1,ASSRPGTDVTGANVLT
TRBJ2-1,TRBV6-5,ASSFGASSYNEQF
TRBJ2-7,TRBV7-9,ASSPRGTGTGTYEQY
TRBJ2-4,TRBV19,ASSTYRRGIQY
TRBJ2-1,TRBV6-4,ASSDLNNEQF
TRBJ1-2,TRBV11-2,ASREGSGYGYT
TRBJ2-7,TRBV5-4,ASSFGLGANSYEQY
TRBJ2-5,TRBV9,ASSVGREDLQETQY
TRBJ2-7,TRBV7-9,ASSLGPAGASEQY
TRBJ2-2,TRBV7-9,ASSQHPWGTGELF
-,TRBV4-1,ASSQDGYEQY
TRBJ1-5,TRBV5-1,ASSQRGGNQPQH
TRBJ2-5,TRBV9,ASSGLQETQY